This T cell receptor (beta chain) was identified in a study of PD-1 blockade in classical Hodgkin lymphoma. The study, taken as a whole, reports: Baseline TCR diversity was reportedly lower in newly diagnosed patients than healthy donors. The origin of the repertoire differences remains undefined, with disease activity or prior therapy as possible causes.

The V and J ends lost 2 bases and 4 bases respectively, with 9 bases between them. The CDR3 consists of 14 residues. Germline V gene sequence: CDR1 MNHEY, CDR2 SVGAGI. Time point: newly diagnosed, previously untreated cHL patient sample. Comparison used PBMCs from newly diagnosed, untreated classical Hodgkin lymphoma. Method: immunoSEQ multiplex PCR; TCRdb's copy keeps in-frame clones and lacks some. Among tens of thousands of clones listed, about 93% were seen once. In the case of this clone: Its cognate antigen is unknown.

The chain combines TRBV6-5 with TRBJ1-3; perhaps TRBD1 as D (5 bases). The material sequenced was peripheral blood mononuclear cells (PBMCs). The receptor was isolated from a human donor with classical Hodgkin lymphoma. DNA for the CDR3: TGTGCCAGCAGTTACAGGGGACGCGGAAACACCATATATTTT. It is translated as CASSYRGRGNTIYF.